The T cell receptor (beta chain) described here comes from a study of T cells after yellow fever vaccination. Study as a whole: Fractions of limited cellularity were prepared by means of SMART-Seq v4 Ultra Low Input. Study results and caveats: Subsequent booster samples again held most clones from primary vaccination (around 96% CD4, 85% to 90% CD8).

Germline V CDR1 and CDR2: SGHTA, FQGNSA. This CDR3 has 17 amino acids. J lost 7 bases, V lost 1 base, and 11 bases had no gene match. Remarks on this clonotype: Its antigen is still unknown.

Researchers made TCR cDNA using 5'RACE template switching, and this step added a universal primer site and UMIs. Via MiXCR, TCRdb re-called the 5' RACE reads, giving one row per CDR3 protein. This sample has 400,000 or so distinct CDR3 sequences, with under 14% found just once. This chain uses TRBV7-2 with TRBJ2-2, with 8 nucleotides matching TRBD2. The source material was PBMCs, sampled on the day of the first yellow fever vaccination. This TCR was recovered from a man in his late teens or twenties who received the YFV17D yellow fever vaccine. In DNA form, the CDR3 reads TGTGCCAGCAGCTTAGGACCGGCGGGGGGATGGGGCGGGGAGCTGTTTTTT. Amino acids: CASSLGPAGGWGGELFF.